This T cell receptor (beta chain) is from a study of blood T cell repertoires in COVID-19. Study at large: The samples span acute and convalescent COVID-19 from the United States, Italy and Spain. Sources were T cells, B-cell-depleted T cells, or PBMCs; the material itself was cDNA or gDNA.

The CDR3 loop spans 14 amino acids. Germline V lookup: CDR1 MNHEY, CDR2 SVGEGT. V dropped 6 bases and J dropped 4 bases, with 12 bases sitting between them. Authors' processing steps: Estimation of nucleated cell counts was performed using reference gene primer amplification. Produced via immunoSEQ multiplex PCR; TCRdb's table is partial and in-frame only. The D gene and trimming were derived from the DNA, and the V and J assignments and clone size from that table. The sample yields approximately 170,000 clones, approximately 79% seen once. The J gene is TRBJ2-2, the V gene TRBV6-2 or TRBV6-3, with D hard to call. This sequence was found in a woman between 50 and 59 years old with acute or convalescent COVID-19. Sequencing used peripheral blood. The CDR3, as DNA: TGTGCCAGCAGCCCGACAAGCTCCACCGGGGAGCTGTTTTTT. It encodes CASSPTSSTGELFF.